This T cell receptor (beta chain) derives from a study of CD8 T cell repertoires and HIV-1 epitope variants. About the study: Controls were a CMV, EBV and flu peptide pool, Ebola AY9 negative control, and no-peptide well. Overall study findings and caveats: Beta chains alone show antigen proliferation, not cytokine profile or function.

The assay was immunoSEQ multiplex PCR, and TCRdb's table has in-frame clones only and misses some. This sample has 1,500 to 2,000 clones, with just over 70% found just once. The V segment lost 3 bases and the J segment 0 bases; nucleotides outside the gene matches: 2. The CDR3 has 16 amino acids. Germline CDR1 and CDR2: SNHLY and FYNNEI. Comments on this clone: What it binds is unknown.

The J gene is TRBJ2-6, the V gene TRBV2; TRBD2 matches at 7 bases. The receptor was isolated from a male donor with HIV. Specimen: cultured CD8+ T cells derived from PBMCs. CDR3 sequence: CASSDGTTSGANVLTF. The CDR3 nucleotides are TGTGCCAGCAGTGACGGGACTACCTCTGGGGCCAACGTCCTGACTTTC.